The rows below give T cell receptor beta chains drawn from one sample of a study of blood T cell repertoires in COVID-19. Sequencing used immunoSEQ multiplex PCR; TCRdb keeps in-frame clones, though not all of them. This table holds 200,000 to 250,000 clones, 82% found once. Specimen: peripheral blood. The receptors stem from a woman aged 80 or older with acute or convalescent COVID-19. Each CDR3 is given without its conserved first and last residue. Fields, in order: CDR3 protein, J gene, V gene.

cdr3_aa: ASRARGLAGNEQF
j_call: TRBJ2-1
v_call: TRBV19

cdr3_aa: ASSASGTGGFHEKLF
j_call: TRBJ1-4
v_call: TRBV2

cdr3_aa: ASSAGGGSGNQPQH
j_call: TRBJ1-5
v_call: TRBV25-1

cdr3_aa: ASSDRDQPQH
j_call: TRBJ1-5
v_call: TRBV7-9

cdr3_aa: ASSQEGTGTNEQY
j_call: TRBJ2-7
v_call: TRBV3-1/TRBV3-2

cdr3_aa: ASSPTGVGTGYT
j_call: TRBJ1-2
v_call: TRBV3-1/TRBV3-2

cdr3_aa: ASSHPGGLGTGELF
j_call: TRBJ2-2
v_call: TRBV4-1

cdr3_aa: ASSLGRAPYGYT
j_call: TRBJ1-2
v_call: TRBV7-2

cdr3_aa: ASTTRGGVNTEAF
j_call: TRBJ1-1
v_call: TRBV3-1/TRBV3-2

cdr3_aa: ATQEDTGELF
j_call: TRBJ2-2
v_call: TRBV7-8

cdr3_aa: ASILPWGQRNTEAF
j_call: TRBJ1-1
v_call: TRBV6-6

cdr3_aa: ASSSFRGKGEKLF
j_call: TRBJ1-4
v_call: TRBV13

cdr3_aa: ASSLIGTGGDEQY
j_call: TRBJ2-7
v_call: TRBV7-9

cdr3_aa: ASSRPLTSPGELF
j_call: TRBJ2-2
v_call: TRBV6-2/TRBV6-3

cdr3_aa: ASSLVTGAEAF
j_call: TRBJ1-1
v_call: TRBV7-2